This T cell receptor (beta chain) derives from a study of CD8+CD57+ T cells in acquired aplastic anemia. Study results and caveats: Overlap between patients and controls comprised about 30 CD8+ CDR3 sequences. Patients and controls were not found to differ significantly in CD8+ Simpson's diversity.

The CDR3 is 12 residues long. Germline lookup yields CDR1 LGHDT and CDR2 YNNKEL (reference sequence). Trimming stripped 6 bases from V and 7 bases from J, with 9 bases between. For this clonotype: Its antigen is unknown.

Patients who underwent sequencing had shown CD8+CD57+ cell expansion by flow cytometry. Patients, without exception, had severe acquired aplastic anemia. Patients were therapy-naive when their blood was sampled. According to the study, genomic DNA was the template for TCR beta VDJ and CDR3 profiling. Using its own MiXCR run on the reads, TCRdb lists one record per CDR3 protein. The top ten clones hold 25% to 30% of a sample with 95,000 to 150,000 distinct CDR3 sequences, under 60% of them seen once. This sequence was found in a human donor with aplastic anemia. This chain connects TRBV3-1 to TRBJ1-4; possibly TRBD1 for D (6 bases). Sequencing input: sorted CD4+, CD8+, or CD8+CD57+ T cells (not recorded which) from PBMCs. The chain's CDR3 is CASRRGTEKLFF. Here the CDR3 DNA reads TGTGCCAGCAGGAGGGGGACTGAAAAACTGTTTTTT.